The next 27 T cell receptor beta chains were all read from a single sample in a study of cytotoxic CD8 clonotypes in ibrutinib-treated CLL (dated by TCRdb to about 2021). The library was obtained by the immunoSEQ multiplex PCR assay. The table was pulled from immuneACCESS by TCRdb, which kept in-frame rearrangements only. Such tables lose some clones; where checked, under half of the loss comes from unresolved V genes, and the rest has no known cause. The sample data list 65,000 to 80,000 clones, and 83% of these were observed just once. The ten largest clones capture more than 30% of the sample. According to the study, the label for this sample's time point signals: less than 30 months on ibrutinib. The sequencing used PBMCs, collected after 24 months of ibrutinib treatment. These TCRs come from a human donor with chronic lymphocytic leukemia.

The rearrangement uses TRBV14 and TRBJ2-7; the D is unclear. Germline V CDR1 and CDR2: SGHDN, FVKESK. The CDR3 length is 11 residues. Deletions cut 3 bases from V and 6 bases from J, with 6 bases between. The CDR3 is CASSQTTEQYF. CDR3 sequence (DNA): TGTGCCAGCAGCCAGACGACCGAGCAGTACTTC.

The chain is built from TRBV6-4 and TRBJ1-5; the match to TRBD1 covers 7 bases. Germline CDR1 and CDR2: MRHNA and SNTAGT. This CDR3 has 18 amino acids. Trimming at V came to 6 bases and at J to 3 bases, leaving 17 bases not matched to a gene. CDR3 in DNA: TGTGCCAGCAGCACCAATCTGACAGGGCCTAACAACAATCAGCCCCAGCATTTT. This gives the protein CASSTNLTGPNNNQPQHF.

The J gene is TRBJ1-2, the V gene TRBV20-1; D uncertain. V lost 3 bases to trimming and J lost 7 bases, with 9 bases between them. CDR1 and CDR2 (germline): DFQATT, SNEGSKA (reference sequence). The CDR3 is made up of 11 amino acids. This chain's CDR3 is CSASFAGGYTF. The CDR3, as DNA: TGCAGTGCTAGTTTCGCTGGTGGCTACACCTTC.

The chain is built from TRBV6-1 and TRBJ2-7; perhaps TRBD2 as D (5 bases). Trimming cost V 4 bases and J 4 bases, with 17 bases left between them. Germline assignment: CDR1 MNHNS and CDR2 SASEGT. The CDR3 is 15 residues long. CDR3 loop: CASSGESWQKYEQYF. CDR3 coding DNA: TGTGCCAGCAGTGGGGAGTCATGGCAAAAATACGAGCAGTACTTC.

The chain joins TRBV5-1 to TRBJ2-7; TRBD2 matches at 7 bases. With 1 base clipped from V and 4 bases from J, the junction kept 2 bases outside the gene matches. CDR1 and CDR2 (germline): SGHRS, YFSETQ. The CDR3 has 13 residues. As DNA, the CDR3 is TGCGCCAGCAGCTTGCCCGGGAGGTACGAGCAGTACTTC. Protein product: CASSLPGRYEQYF. Based on the CDR3 plus reference TRBV5-1 and TRBJ2-7, the full variable domain is KAGVTQTPRYLIKTRGQQVTLSCSPISGHRSVSWYQQTPGQGLQFLFEYFSETQRNKGNFPGRFSGRQFSNSRSEMNVSTLELGDSALYLCASSLPGRYEQYFGPGTRLTVT.

The gene calls are TRBV5-1 and TRBJ1-1; 10 bases match TRBD1. The V gene's germline CDR1 is SGHRS and CDR2 YFSETQ. CDR3 length: 15 amino acids. V shed 2 bases, J shed 8 bases, and the junction held 9 bases outside the gene matches. The CDR3 loop is CASSFSWDRGLEAFF. The CDR3 region has the DNA TGCGCCAGCAGCTTTAGTTGGGACAGGGGCCTCGAAGCTTTCTTT.

This rearrangement joins TRBV19 to TRBJ2-2; D is possibly TRBD1 or TRBD2 (5 bases each). V lost 1 base, J lost 3 bases, and 12 bases lay in between. CDR3 length equals 16 residues. Per germline, CDR1 LNHDA and CDR2 SQIVND (reference sequence). CDR3 sequence (DNA): TGTGCCAGTAGTATAGGCTGGGGCGGGCACACCGGGGAGCTGTTTTTT. This encodes CASSIGWGGHTGELFF.

The chain recombines TRBV20-1 with TRBJ2-7; no clear D. Germline V lookup: CDR1 DFQATT, CDR2 SNEGSKA (reference sequence). Deletions cut 3 bases from V and 6 bases from J, with 9 bases between. This CDR3 has 11 residues. CDR3 DNA sequence: TGCAGTGCTAGTAAAGGCCCCGAGCAGTACTTC. It encodes CSASKGPEQYF.

This clone was observed a few times. The V and J genes are TRBV25-1 and TRBJ1-4; the match to TRBD1 covers 7 bases. The V gene's germline CDR1 is MGHDK and CDR2 SYGVNS. The CDR3 loop spans 14 amino acids. J was trimmed by 5 bases and V by 6 bases; bases with no gene match: 6. The CDR3 here is CASSRGGGNEKLFF. CDR3 nucleotide sequence: TGTGCCAGCAGCCGAGGGGGCGGGAATGAAAAACTGTTTTTT.

This chain joins TRBV14 and TRBJ2-5, with D maybe TRBD2 (6 bases). The germline V and J ends were trimmed by 3 bases and 4 bases, with 15 bases remaining between them. Germline V gene data show CDR1 as SGHDN and CDR2 as FVKESK. The CDR3 is 15 amino acids. The CDR3 nucleotides are TGTGCCAGCAGCCACCCCCTTGGAGGGAGAGAGACCCAGTACTTC. It is translated as CASSHPLGGRETQYF.

V is TRBV28 and J is TRBJ2-7; 9 bases align to TRBD1. With 9 bases clipped from V and 2 bases from J, the junction kept 8 bases outside the gene matches. In germline, CDR1 is MDHEN, CDR2 SYDVKM. The CDR3 is 14 amino acids. The chain's CDR3 is CASQGGTGTYEQYF. DNA of the CDR3: TGTGCCAGTCAGGGGGGGACAGGGACCTACGAGCAGTACTTC.

This chain connects TRBV4-3 to TRBJ2-1, with TRBD1 matching 9 bases. This CDR3 region has 18 residues. The germline V gene has CDR1 LGHNA and CDR2 YSLEER. The J segment lost 4 bases and the V segment lost 0 bases, leaving 10 bases of the junction unmatched. The CDR3 loop is CASSQETWGQGMYNEQFF. DNA for the CDR3: TGCGCCAGCAGCCAAGAGACGTGGGGACAGGGTATGTACAATGAGCAGTTCTTC.

The V call is TRBV30, the J call TRBJ2-5; 10 positions match TRBD2. Losses at the gene ends were 0 bases for V and 6 bases for J; bases not matched to a gene: 10. From germline, CDR1 is GTSNPN and CDR2 SVGIG (reference sequence). CDR3 size: 16 residues. CDR3 residues: CAWSVPPSGSTKTQYF. In DNA form, the CDR3 reads TGTGCCTGGAGTGTACCTCCTAGCGGGAGTACAAAGACCCAGTACTTC.

A note on this clone: Here the CDR3 omits its conserved ending phenylalanine or tryptophan, so a read error is the likely source. The DNA is omitted, as the CDR3 cannot be located on it reliably, and the CDR3 follows TCRdb's listing. The gene calls are TRBV6-5 and TRBJ2-3; TRBD2, the D gene given by the table, was not confirmed from the DNA. Per the germline V gene, CDR1 is MNHEY and CDR2 is SVGAGI. Inclusive of both ends, the CDR3 amounts to 13 amino acids. CDR3 sequence reads: CASSYRCKREDPV.

The chain recombines TRBV27 with TRBJ2-5; D might be TRBD2 (6 bases). The CDR3 is 15 residues long. The germline V and J ends were trimmed by 8 bases and 1 base, with 17 bases remaining between them. Germline lookup yields CDR1 MNHEY and CDR2 SMNVEV (reference sequence). CDR3 sequence: CASSRLVGGQETQYF. Here the CDR3 DNA reads TGTGCCAGCTCACGACTAGTCGGGGGCCAAGAGACCCAGTACTTC.

The genes are TRBV7-2 and TRBJ2-3; no clear D. Germline V gene data show CDR1 as SGHTA and CDR2 as FQGNSA. V gave up 5 bases and J gave up 1 base, with 13 bases separating them. The CDR3 covers 15 residues. The CDR3 nucleotides are TGTGCCAGCAGCCCGGCCGACATAGGCACAGATACGCAGTATTTT. Translated: CASSPADIGTDTQYF.

This clone has a handful of counts. This chain joins TRBV27 and TRBJ2-7, with D possibly being TRBD2 (7 bases). The V gene lost 4 bases and the J gene lost 3 bases, with 19 bases spanning the gap. The CDR3 is 16 residues long. CDR1 and CDR2 from the germline V gene are MNHEY and SMNVEV (reference sequence). DNA of the CDR3: TGTGCCAGCAGTTCTCAGAGGGGGAGGGCCCTCTACGAGCAGTACTTC. This sequence encodes CASSSQRGRALYEQYF.

This clone was observed a single time. The chain joins TRBV30 to TRBJ1-4; a possible D gene is TRBD1 (6 bases). The CDR3 has 18 residues. The V gene lost 1 base and the J gene lost 0 bases, with 18 bases spanning the gap. CDR1 and CDR2 from the germline V gene are GTSNPN and SVGIG (reference sequence). As DNA, the CDR3 is TGTGCCTGGAGTGCCCCCTCGGGGGGCCCTGCAACTAATGAAAAACTGTTTTTT. Protein product: CAWSAPSGGPATNEKLFF.

The rearrangement joins TRBV25-1 to TRBJ2-7; tentative D call: TRBD1 (5 bases). The CDR3 spans 12 residues. Germline CDR1 and CDR2: MGHDK and SYGVNS. Trimming removed 9 bases from V and 0 bases from J, with 9 bases in between. Here the CDR3 DNA reads TGTGCCAGGGCAGGGCACTCCTACGAGCAGTACTTC. It encodes CARAGHSYEQYF.

V gene TRBV7-2 combines with J gene TRBJ2-1; 7 bases fit TRBD2. CDR3 length equals 11 residues. The V gene end was trimmed by 6 bases and the J gene end by 16 bases; junction bases not matched to a gene: 9. Germline assignment: CDR1 SGHTA and CDR2 FQGNSA. Here the CDR3 reads CASRLAGLQFF. The CDR3 nucleotides read TGTGCCAGCAGACTCGCGGGACTACAATTCTTC.

The rearrangement joins TRBV15 to TRBJ2-7; the D gene is possibly TRBD1 (6 bases). The V gene's germline CDR1 is LNHNV and CDR2 YYDKDF (reference sequence). The CDR3 covers 16 residues. The V end was cut by 3 bases, the J end by 3 bases, with 18 bases between. The CDR3 nucleotides are TGTGCCACCAGCAGGAGGTCAGGGGTGACGGACTACGAGCAGTACTTC. Residues: CATSRRSGVTDYEQYF.

This clone was detected only once. The CDR3 DNA reads as TGTGCCAGCAGCTTAGGCCTAGCGGGAGCGTCCTTTTACGAGCAGTACTTC. This encodes CASSLGLAGASFYEQYF. V is TRBV7-6 and J is TRBJ2-7, with TRBD2 matching over 10 bases. The CDR3 sequence is 17 residues long. Losses at the gene ends were 1 base for V and 4 bases for J; bases not matched to a gene: 10. In germline, CDR1 is SGHVS, CDR2 FNYEAQ.

The V and J genes are TRBV11-2 and TRBJ2-7; D is uncertain. The CDR3 is made up of 14 amino acids. Germline V gives CDR1 SGHAT, CDR2 FQNNGV. Between the trimmed V and J ends, which lost 1 base and 2 bases, there was a span of 9 bases. DNA of the CDR3: TGTGCCAGCAGCTTAGTCCGGAGACCCTACGAGCAGTACTTC. As protein: CASSLVRRPYEQYF.

This sequence joins TRBV28 and TRBJ1-1, with a tentative D call TRBD1 (5 bases). The germline CDR1 and CDR2 sequences are MDHEN and SYDVKM. The CDR3 spans 11 residues. Trimming stripped 3 bases from V and 10 bases from J, with 9 bases between. In nucleotides, the CDR3 is TGTGCCAGCAGTTTGGTGGGGGGAGCTTTCTTT. Translated, it gives CASSLVGGAFF.

V and J are TRBV6-4 and TRBJ2-1; 12 positions agree with TRBD1. The CDR3 is made up of 15 amino acids. J was trimmed by 12 bases and V by 5 bases; bases with no gene match: 11. CDR1 and CDR2 from the germline V gene are MRHNA and SNTAGT. The CDR3 here is CASSSPGTGGSWQFF. The CDR3, as DNA: TGTGCCAGCAGTTCCCCCGGGACAGGGGGCAGTTGGCAGTTCTTC.

The V call is TRBV11-2, the J call TRBJ2-2; 9 positions match TRBD1. The V gene's germline CDR1 is SGHAT and CDR2 FQNNGV. The trim removed 5 bases at V and 5 bases at J, leaving 9 bases unmatched. There are 16 residues in the CDR3. The CDR3 is CASSLYHGQGTGELFF. The CDR3 nucleotides read TGTGCCAGCAGCCTATACCACGGACAGGGGACCGGGGAGCTGTTTTTT.

This clone was seen repeatedly, ten times or more. This chain joins TRBV27 and TRBJ2-3, with D maybe TRBD2 (7 bases). The CDR3 runs 18 residues. Germline V gene lookup returns CDR1 MNHEY and CDR2 SMNVEV (reference sequence). The V gene lost 6 bases and the J gene lost 2 bases, with 24 bases spanning the gap. The CDR3 sequence: CASRIKGGGLVDTDTQYF. Here the CDR3 DNA reads TGTGCCAGCAGAATTAAGGGGGGAGGGCTAGTCGACACAGATACGCAGTATTTT.